This TCR beta chain is drawn from a study of T cells after yellow fever vaccination. Production of TCR cDNA was by 5'RACE template switching, which also added a universal primer site and UMIs. Each CDR3 protein gets one entry after TCRdb re-called the 5' RACE reads with MiXCR. Among hundreds of thousands of distinct CDR3 sequences, roughly an eighth were seen once, and the ten largest hold roughly 3.1%. Comments on this clonotype: The antigen remains undetermined.

The V end lost 4 bases, the J end lost 6 bases, and 20 bases lay between the germline ends. This CDR3 comprises 16 residues. Per germline, CDR1 SGHNT and CDR2 YYREEE (reference sequence). Study-level points and caveats: Detected again after the booster were most primary-vaccination clones, at 95% to 98% CD4 and 88% CD8. Only a minor proportion of clonotypes was detected across both CD4 and CD8 compartments.

The source of this sequence is a man between 18 and 29 years old who received the YFV17D yellow fever vaccine. Here the sequenced sample was CD4+ T cells sorted from PBMCs, taken 15 days after the yellow fever booster vaccination. The rearrangement links TRBV5-4 to TRBJ2-1; perhaps D is TRBD1 or TRBD2 (5 bases each). This chain's CDR3 is CASSPGGGTGGNEQFF. In DNA form, the CDR3 reads TGTGCCAGCAGCCCGGGTGGAGGAACAGGTGGCAATGAGCAGTTCTTC.